Included here is one T cell receptor (beta chain) sequence, with context. These data originate in a study of blood T cell repertoires in COVID-19. Turning to the study itself: Donors in the United States, Italy and Spain gave samples during acute or convalescent COVID-19. Sources were T cells, B-cell-depleted T cells, or PBMCs; the material itself was cDNA or gDNA.

Authors' processing steps: Quantification of nucleated cells was approximated via reference gene primer amplification. Measured with immunoSEQ multiplex PCR; TCRdb has only the in-frame clones, and not every one. V and J calls plus clone size are reproduced from that table; the DNA served to infer D and trimming. This sample has approximately 150,000 clones; 75% to 85% occur once, and the top ten carry roughly a tenth. The ends lost 4 bases at V and 8 bases at J; junction bases unmatched: 10. Germline V lookup: CDR1 KGHDR, CDR2 SFDVKD. CDR3 length equals 15 residues. Sequencing used peripheral blood. V and J are TRBV24-1 and TRBJ2-1; 7 bases are shared with TRBD1. This receptor was identified in a man between 60 and 70 years old with active or convalescent COVID-19. CDR3 in amino acids: CATSDRATGYDEQFF. For the CDR3, the DNA is TGTGCCACCAGTGACCGAGCGACAGGGTACGATGAGCAGTTCTTC.